Below, 6 T cell receptor beta chains from the same sample are listed, as sequenced in a study of shared clonotypes between healthy human individuals. The assay was immunoSEQ multiplex PCR, and TCRdb's table has in-frame clones only and misses some. Of some 470,000 clones in the sample, 76% are singletons; the top ten hold over 10%. Sequenced: PBMCs. These receptors all stem from a woman aged 40 to 50 in good health. Some clones in this sample may be carry-over from other donors' samples.

The gene calls are TRBV13 and TRBJ2-5, with TRBD1 identical over 10 bases. CDR3 size: 15 residues. CDR1 PRHDT and CDR2 FYEKMQ come from the germline V gene (reference sequence). The trim removed 6 bases at V and 4 bases at J, leaving 8 bases unmatched. Here the CDR3 DNA reads TGTGCCAGCAGGAAGAGACAGGGGGCAGGAGAGACCCAGTACTTC. The encoded protein is CASRKRQGAGETQYF.

The chain recombines TRBV5-4 with TRBJ2-7; weak D call: TRBD2 (6 bases). CDR1 and CDR2 (germline): SGHNT, YYREEE (reference sequence). Trimming took 4 bases from V and 7 from J, leaving 18 bases between them. The CDR3 runs to 14 residues. The CDR3 loop reads CASSPTWDSEEQYF. CDR3 bases: TGTGCCAGCAGCCCTACTTGGGACTCGGAGGAGCAGTACTTC.

The gene calls are TRBV19 and TRBJ1-1; TRBD1 matches 8 bases. The V and J ends lost 6 bases and 1 base, in that order; junction bases with no gene match: 10. CDR1 and CDR2 (germline): LNHDA, SQIVND (reference sequence). The CDR3 length is 16 residues. DNA for the CDR3: TGTGCCAGTAGACCAGAACGGACAGGGCCGAACACTGAAGCTTTCTTT. Encoded protein: CASRPERTGPNTEAFF.

V usage is TRBV11-3 and J usage is TRBJ2-1, with D possibly being TRBD2 (5 bases). The CDR3 is made up of 13 amino acids. From germline, CDR1 is SGHNT and CDR2 YENEEA. Trimming shortened V by 2 bases and J by 7 bases, and 9 bases separated the two germline ends. The CDR3 here is CASSLSGGNEQFF. In DNA form, the CDR3 reads TGTGCCAGCAGCTTAAGTGGCGGGAATGAGCAGTTCTTC.

This chain uses TRBV5-6 with TRBJ1-4; D is ambiguous. CDR1 is SGHDT and CDR2 is YYEEEE in the germline V gene. The CDR3 consists of 15 residues. V lost 2 bases, J lost 4 bases, and 12 bases lay in between. CDR3 DNA sequence: TGTGCCAGCAGCTTAAAAAGGACCTTTAATGAAAAACTGTTTTTT. Translation gives CASSLKRTFNEKLFF.

The V and J genes are TRBV7-9 and TRBJ2-1; perhaps D is TRBD1 or TRBD2 (5 bases each). CDR1 is SEHNR, CDR2 FQNEAQ, per germline (reference sequence). CDR3 size: 13 residues. V lost 0 bases and J lost 10, with 10 bases in between. In DNA, the CDR3 is TGTGCCAGCAGCTTAGCGGGGGTGGAAGAGCAGTTCTTC. It encodes CASSLAGVEEQFF.